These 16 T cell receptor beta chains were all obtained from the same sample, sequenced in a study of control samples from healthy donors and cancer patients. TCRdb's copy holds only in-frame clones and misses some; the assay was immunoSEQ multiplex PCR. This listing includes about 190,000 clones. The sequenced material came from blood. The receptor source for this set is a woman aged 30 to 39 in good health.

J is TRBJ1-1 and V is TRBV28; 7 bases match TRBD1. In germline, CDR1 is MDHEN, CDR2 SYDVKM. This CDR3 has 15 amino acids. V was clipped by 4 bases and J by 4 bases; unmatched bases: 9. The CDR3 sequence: CASSSGAHRGTEAFF. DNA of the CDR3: TGTGCCAGCAGTTCGGGGGCCCACAGGGGCACTGAAGCTTTCTTT.

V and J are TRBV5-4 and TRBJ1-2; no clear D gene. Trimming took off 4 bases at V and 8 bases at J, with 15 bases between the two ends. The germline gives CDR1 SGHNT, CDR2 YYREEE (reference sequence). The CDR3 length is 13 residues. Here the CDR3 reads CASSKGRPEGYTF. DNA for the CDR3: TGTGCCAGCAGCAAAGGACGTCCAGAGGGCTACACCTTC.

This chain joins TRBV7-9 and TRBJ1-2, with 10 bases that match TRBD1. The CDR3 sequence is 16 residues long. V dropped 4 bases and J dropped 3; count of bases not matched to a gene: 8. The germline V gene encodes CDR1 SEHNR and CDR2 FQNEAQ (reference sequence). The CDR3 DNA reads TGTGCCAGCAGCTCAATCCGGGACAGGGGACACTATGGCTACACCTTC. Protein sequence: CASSSIRDRGHYGYTF.

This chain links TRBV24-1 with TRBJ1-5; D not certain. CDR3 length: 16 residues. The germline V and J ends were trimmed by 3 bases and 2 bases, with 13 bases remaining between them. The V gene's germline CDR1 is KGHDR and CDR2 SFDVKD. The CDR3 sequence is CATSDGERGGNQPQHF. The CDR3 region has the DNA TGTGCCACCAGTGATGGAGAGCGTGGGGGCAATCAGCCCCAGCATTTT.

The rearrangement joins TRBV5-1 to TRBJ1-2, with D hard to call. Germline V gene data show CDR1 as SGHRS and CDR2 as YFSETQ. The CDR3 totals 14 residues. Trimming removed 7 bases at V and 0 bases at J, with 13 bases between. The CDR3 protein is CASGPQAANYGYTF. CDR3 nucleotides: TGCGCCAGCGGACCCCAAGCAGCTAACTATGGCTACACCTTC.

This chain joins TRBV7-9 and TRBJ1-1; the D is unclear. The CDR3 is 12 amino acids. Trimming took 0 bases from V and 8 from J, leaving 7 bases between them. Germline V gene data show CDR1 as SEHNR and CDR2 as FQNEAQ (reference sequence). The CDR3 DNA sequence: TGTGCCAGCAGCTTAGCGGCCAGGGAAGCTTTCTTT. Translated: CASSLAAREAFF.

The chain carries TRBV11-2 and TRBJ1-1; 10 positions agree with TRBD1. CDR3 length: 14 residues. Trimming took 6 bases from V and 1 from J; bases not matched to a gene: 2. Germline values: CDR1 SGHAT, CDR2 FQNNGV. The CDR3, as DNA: TGTGCCAGCAGGGGACAGGGGCCGAACACTGAAGCTTTCTTT. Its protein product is CASRGQGPNTEAFF.

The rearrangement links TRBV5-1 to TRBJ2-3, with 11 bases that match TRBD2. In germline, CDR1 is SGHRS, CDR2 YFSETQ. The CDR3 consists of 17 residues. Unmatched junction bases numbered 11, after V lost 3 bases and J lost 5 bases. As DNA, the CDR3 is TGCGCCAGCAGCTCTAGCGGGGGGATGAATACTCTAGATACGCAGTATTTT. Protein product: CASSSSGGMNTLDTQYF.

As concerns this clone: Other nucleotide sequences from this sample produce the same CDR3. CDR3 region: CASSPSSRNTEAFF. CDR3 DNA: TGTGCCAGCTCACCGTCCTCTAGGAACACTGAAGCTTTCTTT. The rearrangement joins TRBV18 to TRBJ1-1; D gene uncertain. The CDR3 length is 14 residues. Germline lookup yields CDR1 KGHSH and CDR2 LQKENI. V dropped 3 bases and J dropped 1 base, with 9 bases sitting between them.

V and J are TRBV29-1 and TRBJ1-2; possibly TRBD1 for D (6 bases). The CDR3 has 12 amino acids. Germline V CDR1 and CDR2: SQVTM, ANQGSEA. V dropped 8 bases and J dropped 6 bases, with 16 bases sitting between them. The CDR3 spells CSFYLQGNGYTF. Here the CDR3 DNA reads TGCAGCTTTTATTTACAGGGAAATGGCTACACCTTC.

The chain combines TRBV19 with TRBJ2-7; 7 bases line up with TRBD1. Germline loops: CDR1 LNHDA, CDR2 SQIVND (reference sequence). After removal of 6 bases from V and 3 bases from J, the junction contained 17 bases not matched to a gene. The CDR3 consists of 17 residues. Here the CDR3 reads CASSRQGRVSLVYEQYF. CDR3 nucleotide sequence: TGTGCCAGTAGCAGACAGGGAAGGGTTTCCCTAGTCTACGAGCAGTACTTC.

Here the CDR3 DNA reads TGTGCCAGCAGCCCGGAGGTGGAGACCCAGTACTTC. It is translated as CASSPEVETQYF. The rearrangement joins TRBV9 to TRBJ2-5, with a weak D call TRBD2 (5 bases). Between the trimmed V and J ends, which lost 4 bases and 5 bases, there was a span of 9 bases. The CDR3 runs 12 residues. Germline CDR1 reads SGDLS; CDR2 reads YYNGEE.

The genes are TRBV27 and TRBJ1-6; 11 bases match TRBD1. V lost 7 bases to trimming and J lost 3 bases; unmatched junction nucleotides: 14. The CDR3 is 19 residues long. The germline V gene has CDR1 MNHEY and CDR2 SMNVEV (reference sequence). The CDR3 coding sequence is TGTGCCAGCACCGCGGCCGGGACAGGGGGGATCTACTATAATTCACCCCTCCACTTT. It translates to CASTAAGTGGIYYNSPLHF.

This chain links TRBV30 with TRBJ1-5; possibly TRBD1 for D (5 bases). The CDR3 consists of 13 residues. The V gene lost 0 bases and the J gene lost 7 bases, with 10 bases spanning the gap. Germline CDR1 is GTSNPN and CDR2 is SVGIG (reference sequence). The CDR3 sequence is CAWSVWGEQPQHF. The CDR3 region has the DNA TGTGCCTGGAGTGTATGGGGGGAACAGCCCCAGCATTTT.

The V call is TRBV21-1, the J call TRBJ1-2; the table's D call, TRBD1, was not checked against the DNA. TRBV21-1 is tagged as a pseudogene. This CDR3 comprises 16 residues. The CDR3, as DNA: TGTGCCAGCAGCAAAGATCGGGGACAGGGGGCGGGAGGCTACACCTTC. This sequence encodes CASSKDRGQGAGGYTF.

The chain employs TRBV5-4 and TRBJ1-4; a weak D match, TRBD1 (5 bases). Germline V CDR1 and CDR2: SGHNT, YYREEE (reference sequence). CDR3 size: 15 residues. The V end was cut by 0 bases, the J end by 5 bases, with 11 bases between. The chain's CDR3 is CASSLGGRGNEKLFF. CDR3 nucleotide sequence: TGTGCCAGCAGCTTGGGGGGGAGGGGAAATGAAAAACTGTTTTTT.